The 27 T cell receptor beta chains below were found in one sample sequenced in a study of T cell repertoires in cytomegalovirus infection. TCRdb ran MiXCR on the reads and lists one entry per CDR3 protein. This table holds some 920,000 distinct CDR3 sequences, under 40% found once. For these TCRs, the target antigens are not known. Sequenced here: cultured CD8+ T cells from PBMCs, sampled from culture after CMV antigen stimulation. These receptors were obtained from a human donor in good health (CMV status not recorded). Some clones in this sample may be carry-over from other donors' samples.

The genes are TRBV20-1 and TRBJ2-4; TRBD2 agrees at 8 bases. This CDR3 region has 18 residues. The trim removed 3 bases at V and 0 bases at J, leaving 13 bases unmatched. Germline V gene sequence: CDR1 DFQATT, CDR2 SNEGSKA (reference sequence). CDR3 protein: CSASRLAGLRLAKNIQYF. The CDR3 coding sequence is TGCAGTGCTAGTCGGCTAGCGGGCCTTAGGCTAGCCAAAAACATTCAGTACTTC.

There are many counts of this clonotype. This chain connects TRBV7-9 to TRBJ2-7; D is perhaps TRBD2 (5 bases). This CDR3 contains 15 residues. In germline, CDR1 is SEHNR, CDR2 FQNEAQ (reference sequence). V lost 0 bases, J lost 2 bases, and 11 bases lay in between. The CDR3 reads CASSLAGSDPYEQYF. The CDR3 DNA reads TGTGCCAGCAGCTTAGCGGGGAGTGACCCCTACGAGCAGTACTTC.

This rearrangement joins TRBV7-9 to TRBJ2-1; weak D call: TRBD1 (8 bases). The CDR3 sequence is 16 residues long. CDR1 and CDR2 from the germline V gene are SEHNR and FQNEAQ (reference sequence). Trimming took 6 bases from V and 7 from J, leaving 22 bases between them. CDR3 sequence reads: CASREQGGTPQNEQFF. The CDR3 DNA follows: TGTGCCAGCAGGGAACAGGGGGGGACGCCTCAAAATGAGCAGTTCTTC.

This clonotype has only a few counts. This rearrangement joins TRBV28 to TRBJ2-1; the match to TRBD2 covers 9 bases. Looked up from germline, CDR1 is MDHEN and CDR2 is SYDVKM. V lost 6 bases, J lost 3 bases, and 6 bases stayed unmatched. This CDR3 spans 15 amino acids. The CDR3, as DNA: TGTGCCAGCAGCCAGACTAGCGGAAACTACAATGAGCAGTTCTTC. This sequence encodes CASSQTSGNYNEQFF. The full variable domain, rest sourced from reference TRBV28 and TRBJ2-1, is DVKVTQSSRYLVKRTGEKVFLECVQDMDHENMFWYRQDPGLGLRLIYFSYDVKMKEKGDIPEGYSVSREKKERFSLILESASTNQTSMYLCASSQTSGNYNEQFFGPGTRLTVL.

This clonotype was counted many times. The CDR3, as DNA: TGTGCCAGCAGTTTAAGGGGTGAGGTTGCCCACGAAGTAACTAATGAAAAACTGTTTTTT. Protein product: CASSLRGEVAHEVTNEKLFF. The gene calls are TRBV27 and TRBJ1-4, with a possible D match to TRBD1 (5 bases). Trimming left V 2 bases short and J 1 base short, with 23 bases between. This CDR3 spans 20 amino acids. The germline V gene has CDR1 MNHEY and CDR2 SMNVEV (reference sequence). The variable domain in full, completed from reference TRBV27 and TRBJ1-4, reads EAQVTQNPRYLITVTGKKLTVTCSQNMNHEYMSWYRQDPGLGLRQIYYSMNVEVTDKGDVPEGYKVSRKEKRNFPLILESPSPNQTSLYFCASSLRGEVAHEVTNEKLFFGSGTQLSVL.

Written as DNA, the CDR3 is TGTGCCAGCAGTGTACAGGACTTCTTTCGCACAGATACGCAGTATTTT. It yields the protein CASSVQDFFRTDTQYF. The V call is TRBV6-1, the J call TRBJ2-3; D could derive from TRBD1 or TRBD2 (5 bases each). Germline values: CDR1 MNHNS, CDR2 SASEGT. The CDR3 is 16 residues long. V was pared by 4 bases and J by 1 base, with 15 bases between.

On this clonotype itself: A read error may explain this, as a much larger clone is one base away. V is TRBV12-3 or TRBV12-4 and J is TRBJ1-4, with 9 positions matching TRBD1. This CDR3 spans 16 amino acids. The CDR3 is CANSFWTGVLNEKLFF. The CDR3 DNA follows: TGTGCCAACAGTTTTTGGACAGGGGTTCTTAATGAAAAACTGTTTTTT.

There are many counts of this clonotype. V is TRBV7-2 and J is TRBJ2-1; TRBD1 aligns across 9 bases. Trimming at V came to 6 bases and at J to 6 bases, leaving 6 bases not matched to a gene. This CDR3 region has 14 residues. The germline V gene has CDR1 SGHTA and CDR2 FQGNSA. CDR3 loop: CASSSTDRGNEQFF. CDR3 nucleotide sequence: TGTGCCAGCAGTTCCACGGACAGGGGCAATGAGCAGTTCTTC.

The CDR3 protein is CASSQARRGQPQHF. CDR3 in DNA: TGTGCCAGCAGCCAAGCTCGAAGGGGACAGCCCCAGCATTTT. This sequence joins TRBV3-1 and TRBJ1-5; the D gene is possibly TRBD1 (5 bases). Trimming took 1 base from V and 7 from J, leaving 11 bases between them. CDR1 and CDR2 (germline): LGHDT, YNNKEL (reference sequence). The CDR3 loop spans 14 amino acids.

CDR3 nucleotide sequence: TGTGCCAGTAGTATAGTAGAGAGCAATCAGCCCCAGCATTTT. It codes for CASSIVESNQPQHF. The rearrangement joins TRBV19 to TRBJ1-5; D is undetermined. Germline V gene lookup returns CDR1 LNHDA and CDR2 SQIVND (reference sequence). The CDR3 has 14 amino acids. V gave up 1 base and J gave up 1 base, with 5 bases separating them.

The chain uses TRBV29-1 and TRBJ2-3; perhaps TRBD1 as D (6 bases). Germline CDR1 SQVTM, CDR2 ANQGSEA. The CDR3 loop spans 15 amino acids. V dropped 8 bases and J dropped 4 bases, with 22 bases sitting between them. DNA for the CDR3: TGCAGCTTACGCGGACGGGCAGGGGTGTCAGATACGCAGTATTTT. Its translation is CSLRGRAGVSDTQYF.

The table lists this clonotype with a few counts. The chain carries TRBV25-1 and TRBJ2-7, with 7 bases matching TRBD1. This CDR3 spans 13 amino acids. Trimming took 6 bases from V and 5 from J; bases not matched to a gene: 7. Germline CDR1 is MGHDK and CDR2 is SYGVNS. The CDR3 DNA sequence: TGTGCCAGCAGAAAGACAGGGTGGAACGAGCAGTACTTC. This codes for CASRKTGWNEQYF.

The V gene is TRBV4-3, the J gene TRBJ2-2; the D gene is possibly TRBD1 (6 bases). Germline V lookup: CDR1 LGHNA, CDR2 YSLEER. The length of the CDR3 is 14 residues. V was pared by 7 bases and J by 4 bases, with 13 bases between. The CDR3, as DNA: TGCGCCAGCAAAGAAACAGGGTTCACCGGGGAGCTGTTTTTT. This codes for CASKETGFTGELFF.

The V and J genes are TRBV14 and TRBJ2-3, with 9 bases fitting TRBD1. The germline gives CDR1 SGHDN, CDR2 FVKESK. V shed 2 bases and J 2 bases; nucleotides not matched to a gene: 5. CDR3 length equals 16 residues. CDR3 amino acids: CASSQSWTGDTDTQYF. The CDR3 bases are TGTGCCAGCAGCCAATCCTGGACAGGGGACACAGATACGCAGTATTTT. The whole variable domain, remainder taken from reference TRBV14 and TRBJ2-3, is EAGVTQFPSHSVIEKGQTVTLRCDPISGHDNLYWYRRVMGKEIKFLLHFVKESKQDESGMPNNRFLAERTGGTYSTLKVQPAELEDSGVYFCASSQSWTGDTDTQYFGPGTRLTVL.

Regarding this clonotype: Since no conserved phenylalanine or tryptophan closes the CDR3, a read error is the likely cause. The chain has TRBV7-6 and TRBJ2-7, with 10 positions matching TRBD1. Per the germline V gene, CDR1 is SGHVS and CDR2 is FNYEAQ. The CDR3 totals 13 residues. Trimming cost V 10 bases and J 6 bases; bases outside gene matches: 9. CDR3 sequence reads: CANRDGTGVEQYL. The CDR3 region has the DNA TGTGCCAACAGGGACGGGACAGGGGTCGAGCAGTACCTC.

CDR3 sequence (DNA): TGCAGCGTTGAAGACCCTATTGGGGCCGGGGAGCTGTTTTTT. This gives the protein CSVEDPIGAGELFF. The chain combines TRBV29-1 with TRBJ2-2; no clear D gene. Germline V CDR1 and CDR2: SQVTM, ANQGSEA. Trimming took 0 bases from V and 6 from J, leaving 11 bases between them. The CDR3 spans 14 residues.

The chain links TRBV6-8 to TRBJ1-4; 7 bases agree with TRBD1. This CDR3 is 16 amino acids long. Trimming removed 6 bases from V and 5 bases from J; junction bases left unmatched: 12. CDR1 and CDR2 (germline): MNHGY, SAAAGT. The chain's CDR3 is CASSDGQVPANEKLFF. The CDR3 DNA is TGTGCCAGCAGCGATGGACAGGTCCCGGCGAATGAAAAACTGTTTTTT.

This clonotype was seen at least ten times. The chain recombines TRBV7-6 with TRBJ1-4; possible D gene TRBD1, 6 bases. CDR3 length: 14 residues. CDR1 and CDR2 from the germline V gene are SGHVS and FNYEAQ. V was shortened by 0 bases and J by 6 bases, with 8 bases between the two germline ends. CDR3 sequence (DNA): TGTGCCAGCAGCTTAGCAGGGGGAGATGAAAAACTGTTTTTT. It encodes CASSLAGGDEKLFF. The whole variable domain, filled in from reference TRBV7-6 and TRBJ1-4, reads GAGVSQSPRYKVTKRGQDVALRCDPISGHVSLYWYRQALGQGPEFLTYFNYEAQQDKSGLPNDRFSAERPEGSISTLTIQRTEQRDSAMYRCASSLAGGDEKLFFGSGTQLSVL.

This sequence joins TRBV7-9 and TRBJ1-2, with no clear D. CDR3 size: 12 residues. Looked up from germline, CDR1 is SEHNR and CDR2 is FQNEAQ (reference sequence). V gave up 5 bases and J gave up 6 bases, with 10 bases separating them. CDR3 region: CASSHVQNGYTF. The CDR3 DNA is TGTGCCAGCAGCCACGTCCAGAATGGCTACACCTTC.

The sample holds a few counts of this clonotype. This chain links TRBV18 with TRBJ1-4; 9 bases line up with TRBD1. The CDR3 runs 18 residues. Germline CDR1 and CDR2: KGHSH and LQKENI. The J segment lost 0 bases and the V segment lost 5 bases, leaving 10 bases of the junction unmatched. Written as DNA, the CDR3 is TGTGCCAGCTCATCCGTACAGGGGGCAATTGCAACTAATGAAAAACTGTTTTTT. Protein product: CASSSVQGAIATNEKLFF.

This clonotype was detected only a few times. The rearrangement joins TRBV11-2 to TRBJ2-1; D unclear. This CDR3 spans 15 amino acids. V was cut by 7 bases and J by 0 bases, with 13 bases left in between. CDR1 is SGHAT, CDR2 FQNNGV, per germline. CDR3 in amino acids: CASTPDVISYNEQFF. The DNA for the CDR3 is TGTGCCAGCACCCCGGACGTTATCTCCTACAATGAGCAGTTCTTC.

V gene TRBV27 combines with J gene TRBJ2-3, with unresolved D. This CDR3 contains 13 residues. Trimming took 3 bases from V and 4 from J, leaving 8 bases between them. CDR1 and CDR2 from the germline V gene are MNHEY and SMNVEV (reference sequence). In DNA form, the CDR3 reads TGTGCCAGCAGTTTTCTCCCCCCAGATACGCAGTATTTT. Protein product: CASSFLPPDTQYF.

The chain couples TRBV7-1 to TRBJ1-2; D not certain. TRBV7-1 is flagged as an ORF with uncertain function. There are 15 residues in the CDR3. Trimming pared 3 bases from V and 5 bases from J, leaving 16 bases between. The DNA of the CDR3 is TGTGCCAGCAGCTCCCCAGGACTAGTCAATTATGGCTACACCTTC. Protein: CASSSPGLVNYGYTF.

The CDR3 DNA follows: TGCGCCAGCAGCAACTCCATCACTGAAGCTTTCTTT. Translation gives CASSNSITEAFF. The chain carries TRBV4-1 and TRBJ1-1, with D uncertain. With 5 bases removed from V and 4 bases from J, the gap between germline ends came to 8 bases. The CDR3 consists of 12 residues. The germline V gene encodes CDR1 MGHRA and CDR2 YSYEKL.

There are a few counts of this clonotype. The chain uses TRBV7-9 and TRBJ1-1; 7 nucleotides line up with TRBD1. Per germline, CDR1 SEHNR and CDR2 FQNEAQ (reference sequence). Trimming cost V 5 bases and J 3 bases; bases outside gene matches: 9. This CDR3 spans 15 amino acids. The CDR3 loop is CASSVTGDGYTEAFF. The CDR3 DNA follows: TGTGCCAGCAGCGTTACAGGGGATGGGTACACTGAAGCTTTCTTT.

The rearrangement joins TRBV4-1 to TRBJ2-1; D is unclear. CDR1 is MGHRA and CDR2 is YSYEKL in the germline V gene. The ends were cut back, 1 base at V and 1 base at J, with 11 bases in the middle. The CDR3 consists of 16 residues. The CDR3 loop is CASSQGPVGSYNEQFF. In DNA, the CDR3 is TGCGCCAGCAGCCAAGGGCCGGTCGGTTCCTACAATGAGCAGTTCTTC.

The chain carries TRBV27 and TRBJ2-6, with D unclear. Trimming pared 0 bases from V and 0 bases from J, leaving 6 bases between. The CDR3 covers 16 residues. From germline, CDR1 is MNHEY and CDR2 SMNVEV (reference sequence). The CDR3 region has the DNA TGTGCCAGCAGTTTATCCCCGTACTCTGGGGCCAACGTCCTGACTTTC. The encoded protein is CASSLSPYSGANVLTF.